Below, one T cell receptor beta chain is given with its context. Method: immunoSEQ multiplex PCR; TCRdb's copy keeps in-frame clones and lacks some. The table includes tens of thousands of clones, about 91% detected once. This sample is part of a study of OX40 agonist ivuxolimab in advanced cancers. Germline V gene data show CDR1 as MNHEY and CDR2 as SVGAGI. The CDR3 is 14 residues long. With V trimmed by 6 bases and J by 4 bases, 6 bases remained unmatched. Material: CD4+ or CD8+ T cells sorted from blood, obtained in a trial of the OX40 agonist ivuxolimab. This chain links TRBV6-5 with TRBJ1-5; TRBD1 matches at 7 bases. This sequence was found in an adult with an advanced solid tumor such as melanoma, head and neck, liver or kidney cancer. In DNA form, the CDR3 reads TGTGCCAGCAGGGGAGGGACAGTTAATCAGCCCCAGCATTTT. This translates into CASRGGTVNQPQHF.